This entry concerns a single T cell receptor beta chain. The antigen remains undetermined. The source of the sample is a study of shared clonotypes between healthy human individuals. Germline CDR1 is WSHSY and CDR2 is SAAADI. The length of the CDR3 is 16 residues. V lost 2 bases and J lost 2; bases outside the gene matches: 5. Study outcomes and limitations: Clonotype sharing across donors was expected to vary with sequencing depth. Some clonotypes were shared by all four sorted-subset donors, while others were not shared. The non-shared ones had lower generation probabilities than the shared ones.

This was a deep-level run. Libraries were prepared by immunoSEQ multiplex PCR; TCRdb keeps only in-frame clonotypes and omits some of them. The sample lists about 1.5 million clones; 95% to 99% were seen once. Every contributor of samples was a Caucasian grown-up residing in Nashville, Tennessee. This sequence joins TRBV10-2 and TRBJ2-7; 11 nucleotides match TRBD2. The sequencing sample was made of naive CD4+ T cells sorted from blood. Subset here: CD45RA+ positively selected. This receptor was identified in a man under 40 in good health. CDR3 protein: CASSEALAGVPYEQYF. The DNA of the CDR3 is TGCGCCAGCAGTGAGGCACTAGCGGGAGTCCCCTACGAGCAGTACTTC.